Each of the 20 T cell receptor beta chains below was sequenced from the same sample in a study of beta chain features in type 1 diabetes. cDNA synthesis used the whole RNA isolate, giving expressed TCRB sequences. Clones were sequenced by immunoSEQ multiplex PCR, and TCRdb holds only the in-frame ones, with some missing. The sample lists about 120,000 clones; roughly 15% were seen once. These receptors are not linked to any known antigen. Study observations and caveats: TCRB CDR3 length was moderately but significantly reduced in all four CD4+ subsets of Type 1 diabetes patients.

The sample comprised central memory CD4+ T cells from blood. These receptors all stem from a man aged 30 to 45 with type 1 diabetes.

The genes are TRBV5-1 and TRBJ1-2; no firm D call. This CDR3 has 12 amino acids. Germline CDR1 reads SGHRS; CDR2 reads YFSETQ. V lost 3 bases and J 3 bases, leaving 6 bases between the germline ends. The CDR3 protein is CASSSSDYGYTF. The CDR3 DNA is TGCGCCAGCAGCTCCTCGGACTATGGCTACACCTTC.

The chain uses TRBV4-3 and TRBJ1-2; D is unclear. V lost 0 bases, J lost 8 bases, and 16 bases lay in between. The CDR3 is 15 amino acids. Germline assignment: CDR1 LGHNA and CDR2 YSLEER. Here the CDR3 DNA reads TGCGCCAGCAGCCAAGATTTATACCCAAGAGGAGGCTACACCTTC. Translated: CASSQDLYPRGGYTF.

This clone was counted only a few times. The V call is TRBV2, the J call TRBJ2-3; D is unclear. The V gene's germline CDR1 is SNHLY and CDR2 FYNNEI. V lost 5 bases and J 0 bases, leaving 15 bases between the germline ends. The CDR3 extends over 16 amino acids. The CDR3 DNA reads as TGTGCCAGCAGTATTAGACGGCCAACTAGCACAGATACGCAGTATTTT. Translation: CASSIRRPTSTDTQYF.

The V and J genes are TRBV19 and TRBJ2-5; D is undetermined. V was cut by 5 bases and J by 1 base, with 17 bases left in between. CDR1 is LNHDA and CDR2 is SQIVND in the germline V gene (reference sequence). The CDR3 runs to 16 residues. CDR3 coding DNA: TGTGCCAGTAGTCCCCCGTACTCGGGTTCCCAAGAGACCCAGTACTTC. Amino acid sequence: CASSPPYSGSQETQYF.

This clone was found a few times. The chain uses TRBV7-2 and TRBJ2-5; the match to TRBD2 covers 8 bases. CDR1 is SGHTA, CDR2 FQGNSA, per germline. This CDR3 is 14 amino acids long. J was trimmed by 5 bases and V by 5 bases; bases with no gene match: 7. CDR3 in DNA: TGTGCCAGCAGCGGAACTAGCGGCTGGGAGACCCAGTACTTC. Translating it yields CASSGTSGWETQYF.

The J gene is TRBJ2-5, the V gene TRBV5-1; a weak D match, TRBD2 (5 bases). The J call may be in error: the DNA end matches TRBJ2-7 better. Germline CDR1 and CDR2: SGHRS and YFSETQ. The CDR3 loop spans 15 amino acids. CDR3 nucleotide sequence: TGCGCCAGCAGCTTGGGCGGGCTTTCGTCCTACGAGCAGTACTTC. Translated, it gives CASSLGGLSSYEQYF.

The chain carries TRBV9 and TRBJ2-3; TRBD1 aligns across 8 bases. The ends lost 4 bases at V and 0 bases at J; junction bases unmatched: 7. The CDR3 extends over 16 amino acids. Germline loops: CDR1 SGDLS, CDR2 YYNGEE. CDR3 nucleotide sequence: TGTGCCAGCAGCATTCAGGGGGCCCGAAGCACAGATACGCAGTATTTT. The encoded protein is CASSIQGARSTDTQYF.

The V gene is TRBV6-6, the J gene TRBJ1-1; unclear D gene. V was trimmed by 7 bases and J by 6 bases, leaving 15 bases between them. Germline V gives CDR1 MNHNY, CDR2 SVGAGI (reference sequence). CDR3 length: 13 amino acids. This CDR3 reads CASTRWEGAEAFF. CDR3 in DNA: TGTGCCAGCACCCGCTGGGAGGGCGCTGAAGCTTTCTTT.

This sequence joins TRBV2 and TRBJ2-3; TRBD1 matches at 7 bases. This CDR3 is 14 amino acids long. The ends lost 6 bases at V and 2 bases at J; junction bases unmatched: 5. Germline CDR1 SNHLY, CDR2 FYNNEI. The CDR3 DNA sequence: TGTGCCAGCAGCCTGGGACAGACCACAGATACGCAGTATTTT. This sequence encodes CASSLGQTTDTQYF.

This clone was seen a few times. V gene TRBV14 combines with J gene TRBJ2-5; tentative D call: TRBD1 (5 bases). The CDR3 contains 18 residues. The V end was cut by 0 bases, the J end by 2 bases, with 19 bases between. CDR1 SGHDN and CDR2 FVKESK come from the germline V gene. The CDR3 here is CASSQDFWVQGKQETQYF. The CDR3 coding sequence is TGTGCCAGCAGCCAAGATTTTTGGGTGCAGGGTAAACAAGAGACCCAGTACTTC.

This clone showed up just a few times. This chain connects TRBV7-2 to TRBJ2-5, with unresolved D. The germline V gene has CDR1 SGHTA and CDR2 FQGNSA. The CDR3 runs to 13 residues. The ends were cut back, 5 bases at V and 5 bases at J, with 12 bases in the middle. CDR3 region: CASSLGPGETQYF. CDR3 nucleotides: TGTGCCAGCAGCCTCGGACCTGGGGAGACCCAGTACTTC.

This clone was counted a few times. In DNA, the CDR3 is TGTGCCAGCAACCTAGCGGGGGATACGCAGTATTTT. Amino acids: CASNLAGDTQYF. V usage is TRBV2 and J usage is TRBJ2-3; 9 bases map to TRBD2. Trimming cost V 7 bases and J 6 bases; bases outside gene matches: 2. CDR3 size: 12 residues. CDR1 SNHLY and CDR2 FYNNEI come from the germline V gene.

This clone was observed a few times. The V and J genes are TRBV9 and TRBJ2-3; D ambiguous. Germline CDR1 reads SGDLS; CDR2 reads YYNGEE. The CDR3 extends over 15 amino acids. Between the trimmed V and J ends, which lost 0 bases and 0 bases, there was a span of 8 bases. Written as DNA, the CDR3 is TGTGCCAGCAGCGTAGTCGGAGCGAGCACAGATACGCAGTATTTT. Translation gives CASSVVGASTDTQYF.

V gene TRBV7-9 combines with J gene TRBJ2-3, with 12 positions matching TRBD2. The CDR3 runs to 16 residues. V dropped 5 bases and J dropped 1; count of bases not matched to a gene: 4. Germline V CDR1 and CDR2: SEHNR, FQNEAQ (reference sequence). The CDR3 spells CASSIRTSGGTDTQYF. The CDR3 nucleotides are TGTGCCAGCAGCATAAGGACTAGCGGGGGCACAGATACGCAGTATTTT.

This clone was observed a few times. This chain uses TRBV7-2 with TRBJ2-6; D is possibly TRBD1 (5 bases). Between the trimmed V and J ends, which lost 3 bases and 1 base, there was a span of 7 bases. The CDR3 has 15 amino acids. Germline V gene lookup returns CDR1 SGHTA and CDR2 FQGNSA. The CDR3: CASSFRQSGANVLTF. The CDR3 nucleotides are TGTGCCAGCAGCTTTCGACAGTCTGGGGCCAACGTCCTGACTTTC.

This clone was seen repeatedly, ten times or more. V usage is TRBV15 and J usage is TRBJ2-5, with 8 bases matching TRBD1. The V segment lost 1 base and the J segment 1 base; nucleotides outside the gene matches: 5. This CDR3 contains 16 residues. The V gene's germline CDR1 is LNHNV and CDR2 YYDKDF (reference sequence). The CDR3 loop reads CATSRVTGGSQETQYF. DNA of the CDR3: TGTGCCACCAGCAGAGTCACAGGGGGATCCCAAGAGACCCAGTACTTC.

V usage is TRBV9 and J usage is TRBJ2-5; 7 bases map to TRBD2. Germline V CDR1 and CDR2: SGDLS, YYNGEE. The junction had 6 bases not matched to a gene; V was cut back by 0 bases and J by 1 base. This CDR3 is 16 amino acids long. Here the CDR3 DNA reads TGTGCCAGCAGCGTAGCGGGCGGGGGAAGCCAAGAGACCCAGTACTTC. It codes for CASSVAGGGSQETQYF.

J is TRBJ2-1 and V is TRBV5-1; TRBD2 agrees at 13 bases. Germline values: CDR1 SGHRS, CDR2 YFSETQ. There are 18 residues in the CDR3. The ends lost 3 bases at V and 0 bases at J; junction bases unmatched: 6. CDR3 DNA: TGCGCCAGCAGCTGGTGGACTAGCGGGGGCCGCTCCTACAATGAGCAGTTCTTC. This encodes CASSWWTSGGRSYNEQFF.

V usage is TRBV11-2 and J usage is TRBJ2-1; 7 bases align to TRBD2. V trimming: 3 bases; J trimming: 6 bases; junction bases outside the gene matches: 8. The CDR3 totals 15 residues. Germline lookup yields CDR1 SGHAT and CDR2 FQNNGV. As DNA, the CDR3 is TGTGCCAGCAGCTTGGGTAGCGGGCTAAGCAATGAGCAGTTCTTC. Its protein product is CASSLGSGLSNEQFF.

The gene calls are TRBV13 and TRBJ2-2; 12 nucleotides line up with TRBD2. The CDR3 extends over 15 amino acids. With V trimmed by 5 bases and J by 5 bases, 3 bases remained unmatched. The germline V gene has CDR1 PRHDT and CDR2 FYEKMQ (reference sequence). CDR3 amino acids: CASSKGLAGTGELFF. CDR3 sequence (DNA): TGTGCCAGCAGCAAAGGACTAGCGGGGACCGGGGAGCTGTTTTTT.